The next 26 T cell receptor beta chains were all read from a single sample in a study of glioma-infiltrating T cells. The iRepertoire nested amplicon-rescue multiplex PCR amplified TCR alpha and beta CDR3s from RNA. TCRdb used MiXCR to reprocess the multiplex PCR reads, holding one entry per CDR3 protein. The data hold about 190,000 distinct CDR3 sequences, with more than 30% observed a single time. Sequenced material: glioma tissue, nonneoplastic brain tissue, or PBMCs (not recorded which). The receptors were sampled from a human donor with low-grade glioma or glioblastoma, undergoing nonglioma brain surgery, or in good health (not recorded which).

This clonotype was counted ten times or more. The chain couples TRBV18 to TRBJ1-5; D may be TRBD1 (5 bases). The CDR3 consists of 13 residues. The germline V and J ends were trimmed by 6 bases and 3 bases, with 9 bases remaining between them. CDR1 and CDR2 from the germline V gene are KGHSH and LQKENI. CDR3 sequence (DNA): TGTGCCAGCTCGCAGGGAAACAATCAGCCCCAGCATTTT. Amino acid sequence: CASSQGNNQPQHF.

The CDR3 is CASRLLSTDTQYF. CDR3 nucleotide sequence: TGTGCCAGCAGACTACTTAGCACAGATACGCAGTATTTT. The rearrangement joins TRBV12-3 or TRBV12-4 to TRBJ2-3; D is ambiguous. The CDR3 is 13 residues long. V dropped 6 bases and J dropped 0 bases, with 7 bases sitting between them.

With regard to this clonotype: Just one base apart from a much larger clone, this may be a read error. The CDR3 nucleotides read TGTGCCAGCAGTGAGGCTAGCGGTTACCAAGAGACCAAGTACTTC. Its protein is CASSEASGYQETKYF. The rearrangement uses TRBV6-2 or TRBV6-3 and TRBJ2-5; 7 bases agree with TRBD2. Germline CDR1 and CDR2: MNHEY and SVGEGT. The CDR3 has 15 amino acids.

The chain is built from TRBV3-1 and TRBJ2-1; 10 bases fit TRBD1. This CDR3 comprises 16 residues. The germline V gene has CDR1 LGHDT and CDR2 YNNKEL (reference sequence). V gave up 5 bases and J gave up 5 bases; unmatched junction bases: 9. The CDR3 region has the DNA TGTGCCAGCAGCGGGAGACAGGGGGCAGGCGACAATGAGCAGTTCTTC. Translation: CASSGRQGAGDNEQFF.

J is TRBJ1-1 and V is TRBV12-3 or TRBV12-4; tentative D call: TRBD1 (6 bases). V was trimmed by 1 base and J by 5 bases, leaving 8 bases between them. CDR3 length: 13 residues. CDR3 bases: TGTGCCAGCAGTTTAGTACAGGGTACTGAAGCTTTCTTT. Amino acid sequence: CASSLVQGTEAFF.

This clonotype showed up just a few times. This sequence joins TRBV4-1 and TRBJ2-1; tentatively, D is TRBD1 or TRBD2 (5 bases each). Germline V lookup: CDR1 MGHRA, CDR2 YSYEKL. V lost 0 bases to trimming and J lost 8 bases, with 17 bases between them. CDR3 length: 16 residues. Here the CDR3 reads CASSQDPGKGFDEQFF. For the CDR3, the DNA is TGCGCCAGCAGCCAAGATCCGGGAAAGGGGTTCGATGAGCAGTTCTTC.

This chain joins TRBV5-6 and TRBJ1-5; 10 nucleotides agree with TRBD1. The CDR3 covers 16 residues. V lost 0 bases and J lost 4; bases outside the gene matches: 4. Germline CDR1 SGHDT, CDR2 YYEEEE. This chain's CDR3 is CASSLAGTGANQPQHF. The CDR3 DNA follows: TGTGCCAGCAGCTTGGCCGGGACAGGGGCTAATCAGCCCCAGCATTTT.

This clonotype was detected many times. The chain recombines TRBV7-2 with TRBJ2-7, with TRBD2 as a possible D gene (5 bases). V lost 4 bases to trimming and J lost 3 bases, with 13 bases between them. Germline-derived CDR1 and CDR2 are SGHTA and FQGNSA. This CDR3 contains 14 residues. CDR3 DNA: TGTGCCAGCAGCTCCCTCCGAGGGATCTACGAGCAGTACTTC. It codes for CASSSLRGIYEQYF. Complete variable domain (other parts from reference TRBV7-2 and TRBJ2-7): GAGVSQSPSNKVTEKGKDVELRCDPISGHTALYWYRQSLGQGLEFLIYFQGNSAPDKSGLPSDRFSAERTGGSVSTLTIQRTQQEDSAVYLCASSSLRGIYEQYFGPGTRLTVT.

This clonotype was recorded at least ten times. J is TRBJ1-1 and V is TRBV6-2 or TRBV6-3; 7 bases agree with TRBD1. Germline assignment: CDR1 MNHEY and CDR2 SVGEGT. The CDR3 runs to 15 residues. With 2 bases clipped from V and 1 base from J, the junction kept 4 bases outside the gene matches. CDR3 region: CASSYEGQTNTEAFF. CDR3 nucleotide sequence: TGTGCCAGCAGTTACGAGGGACAGACGAACACTGAAGCTTTCTTT.

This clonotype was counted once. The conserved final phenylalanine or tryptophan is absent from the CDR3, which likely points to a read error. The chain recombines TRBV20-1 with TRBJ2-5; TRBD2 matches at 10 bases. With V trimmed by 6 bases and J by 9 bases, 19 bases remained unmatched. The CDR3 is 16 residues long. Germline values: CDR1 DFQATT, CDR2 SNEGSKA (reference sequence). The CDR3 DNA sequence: TGCAGTGCCAGACCTAGCGGGAGTAGGTCAAGGGAGGCCCAGTACCTC. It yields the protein CSARPSGSRSREAQYL.

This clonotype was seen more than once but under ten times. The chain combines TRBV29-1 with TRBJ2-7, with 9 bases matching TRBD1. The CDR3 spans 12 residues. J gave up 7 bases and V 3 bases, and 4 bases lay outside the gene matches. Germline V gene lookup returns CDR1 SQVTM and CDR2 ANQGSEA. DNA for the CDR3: TGCAGCGTTGAGGGACAGGGACAAGAGCAGTACTTC. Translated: CSVEGQGQEQYF.

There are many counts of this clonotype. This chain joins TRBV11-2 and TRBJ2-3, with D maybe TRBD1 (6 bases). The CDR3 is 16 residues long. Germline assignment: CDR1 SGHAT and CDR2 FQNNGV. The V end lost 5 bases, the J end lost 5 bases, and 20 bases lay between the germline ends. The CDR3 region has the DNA TGTGCCAGCAGCCCACAGGGACGCCGACGGGGAGATACGCAGTATTTT. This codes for CASSPQGRRRGDTQYF.

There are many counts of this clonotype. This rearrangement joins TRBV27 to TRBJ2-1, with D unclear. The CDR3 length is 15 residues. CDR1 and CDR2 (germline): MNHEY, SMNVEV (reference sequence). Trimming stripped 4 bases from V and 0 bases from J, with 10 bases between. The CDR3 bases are TGTGCCAGCAGTTCAGGAGACGGCTCCTACAATGAGCAGTTCTTC. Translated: CASSSGDGSYNEQFF.

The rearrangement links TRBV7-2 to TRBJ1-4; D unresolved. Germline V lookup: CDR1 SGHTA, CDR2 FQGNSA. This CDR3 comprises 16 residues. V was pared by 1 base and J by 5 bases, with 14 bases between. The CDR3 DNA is TGTGCCAGCAGCTTAGATCTGGGGTTAGGCAATGAAAAACTGTTTTTT. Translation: CASSLDLGLGNEKLFF.

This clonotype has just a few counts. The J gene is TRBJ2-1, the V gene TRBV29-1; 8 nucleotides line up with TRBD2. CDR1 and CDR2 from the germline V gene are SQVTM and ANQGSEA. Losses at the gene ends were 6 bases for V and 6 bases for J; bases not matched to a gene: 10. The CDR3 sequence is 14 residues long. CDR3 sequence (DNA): TGCAGCGTCGCCAGCGGGAGAGGCCTCAATGAGCAGTTCTTC. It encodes CSVASGRGLNEQFF.

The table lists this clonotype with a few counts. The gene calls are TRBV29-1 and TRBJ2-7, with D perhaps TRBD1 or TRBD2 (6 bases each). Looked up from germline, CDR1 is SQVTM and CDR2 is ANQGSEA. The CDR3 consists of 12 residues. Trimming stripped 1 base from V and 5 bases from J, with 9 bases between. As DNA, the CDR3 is TGCAGCGTTGAAGCCGGGGGCAACGAGCAGTACTTC. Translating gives CSVEAGGNEQYF.

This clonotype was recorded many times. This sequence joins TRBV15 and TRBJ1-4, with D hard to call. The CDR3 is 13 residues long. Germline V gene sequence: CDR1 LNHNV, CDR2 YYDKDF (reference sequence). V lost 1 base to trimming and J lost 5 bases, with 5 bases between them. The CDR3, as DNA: TGTGCCACCAGCAGAGGCAGGAATGAAAAACTGTTTTTT. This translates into CATSRGRNEKLFF.

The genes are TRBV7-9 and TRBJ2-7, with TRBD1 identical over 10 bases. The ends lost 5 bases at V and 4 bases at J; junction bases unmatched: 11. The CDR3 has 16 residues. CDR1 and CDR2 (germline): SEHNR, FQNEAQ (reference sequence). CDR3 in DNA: TGTGCCAGCAGCGCCACCCGGACAGGGGGAGGATACGAGCAGTACTTC. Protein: CASSATRTGGGYEQYF.

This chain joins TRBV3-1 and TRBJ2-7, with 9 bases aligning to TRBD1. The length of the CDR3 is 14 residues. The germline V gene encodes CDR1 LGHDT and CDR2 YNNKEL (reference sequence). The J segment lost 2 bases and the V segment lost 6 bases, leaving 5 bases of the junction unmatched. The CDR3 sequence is CASRPGQGPYEQYF. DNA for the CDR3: TGTGCCAGCAGACCGGGACAGGGCCCCTACGAGCAGTACTTC.

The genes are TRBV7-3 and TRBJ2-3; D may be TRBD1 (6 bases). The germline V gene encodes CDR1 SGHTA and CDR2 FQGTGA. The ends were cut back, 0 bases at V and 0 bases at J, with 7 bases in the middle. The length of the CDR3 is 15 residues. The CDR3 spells CASSLTRGSTDTQYF. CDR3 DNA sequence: TGTGCCAGCAGCTTAACGAGGGGGAGCACAGATACGCAGTATTTT.

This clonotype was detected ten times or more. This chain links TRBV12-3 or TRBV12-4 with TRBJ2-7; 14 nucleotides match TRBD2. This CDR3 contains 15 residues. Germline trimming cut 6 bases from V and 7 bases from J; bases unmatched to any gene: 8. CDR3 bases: TGTGCCAGCAGGTCCGGGACTAGCGGGAGACGAGAGCAGTACTTC. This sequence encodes CASRSGTSGRREQYF.

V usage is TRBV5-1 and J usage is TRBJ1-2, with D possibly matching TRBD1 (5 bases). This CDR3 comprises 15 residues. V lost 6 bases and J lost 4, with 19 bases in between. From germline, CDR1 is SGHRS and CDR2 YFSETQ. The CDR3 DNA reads TGCGCCAGCACGTCTGGGGGGGAAGGATCCTATGGCTACACCTTC. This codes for CASTSGGEGSYGYTF.

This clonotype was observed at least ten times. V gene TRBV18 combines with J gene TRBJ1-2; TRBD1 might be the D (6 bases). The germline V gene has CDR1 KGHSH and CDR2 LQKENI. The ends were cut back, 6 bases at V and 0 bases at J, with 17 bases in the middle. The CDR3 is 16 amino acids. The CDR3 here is CASSSGGQTPNYGYTF. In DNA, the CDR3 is TGTGCCAGCTCGTCAGGAGGACAGACACCTAACTATGGCTACACCTTC.

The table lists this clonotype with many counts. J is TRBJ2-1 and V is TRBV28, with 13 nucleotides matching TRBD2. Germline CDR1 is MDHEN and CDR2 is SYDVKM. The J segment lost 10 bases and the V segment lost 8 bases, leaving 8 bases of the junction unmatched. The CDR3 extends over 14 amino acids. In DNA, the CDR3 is TGTGCCAGCCAGACTAGCGGGAGGATTAGGGAGCAGTTCTTC. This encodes CASQTSGRIREQFF.

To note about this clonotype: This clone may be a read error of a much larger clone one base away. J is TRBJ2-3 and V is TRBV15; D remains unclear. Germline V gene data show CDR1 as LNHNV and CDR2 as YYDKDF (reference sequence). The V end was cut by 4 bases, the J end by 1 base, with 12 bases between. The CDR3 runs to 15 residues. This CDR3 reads CATSKGPLGTDTQYF. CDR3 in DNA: TGTGCCACCAGCAAAGGCCCTCTCGGCACAGATACGCAGTATTTT.

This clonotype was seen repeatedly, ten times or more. CDR3 residues: CSAPLAGRGGHEQFF. The CDR3 DNA sequence: TGCAGTGCTCCACTAGCGGGAAGGGGGGGCCATGAGCAGTTCTTC. The rearrangement links TRBV20-1 to TRBJ2-1; 10 nucleotides align to TRBD2. CDR3 size: 15 residues. The junction had 12 bases not matched to a gene; V was cut back by 5 bases and J by 8 bases. Germline values: CDR1 DFQATT, CDR2 SNEGSKA (reference sequence).